These 17 T cell receptor beta chains came from one sample sequenced in a study of blood T cell repertoires in COVID-19. Measured with immunoSEQ multiplex PCR; TCRdb has only the in-frame clones, and not every one. Of hundreds of thousands of clones listed, roughly 87% are singletons. The specimen sequenced was peripheral blood. These receptors were taken from a man younger than 30 with active or convalescent COVID-19.

V and J are TRBV3-1 (or the pseudogene TRBV3-2) and TRBJ2-4, with 15 bases fitting TRBD2. The V and J ends lost 0 bases and 0 bases, in that order; junction bases with no gene match: 6. CDR1 and CDR2 (germline): LGHDT, YNNKEL (reference sequence). This CDR3 is built from 20 residues. The CDR3 DNA sequence: TGTGCCAGCAGCCAAGAATCCGGGACTAGCGGGGGGCTAGCCAAAAACATTCAGTACTTC. Its translation: CASSQESGTSGGLAKNIQYF.

V is TRBV5-1 and J is TRBJ2-2; TRBD2 matches at 9 bases. CDR1 SGHRS and CDR2 YFSETQ come from the germline V gene. V gave up 7 bases and J gave up 4 bases; unmatched junction bases: 8. The CDR3 has 15 amino acids. CDR3 in amino acids: CASFSGRGFTGELFF. The CDR3 DNA follows: TGCGCCAGCTTTAGCGGGAGAGGTTTCACCGGGGAGCTGTTTTTT.

The chain uses TRBV5-1 and TRBJ2-5; possibly TRBD1 for D (6 bases). This CDR3 has 16 amino acids. Germline CDR1 SGHRS, CDR2 YFSETQ. Trimming took 4 bases from V and 0 from J, leaving 16 bases between them. CDR3 in amino acids: CASSQVQGTHQETQYF. The CDR3 nucleotides are TGCGCCAGCAGCCAAGTGCAGGGGACCCACCAAGAGACCCAGTACTTC.

The chain links TRBV5-1 to TRBJ1-5, with 9 bases identical to TRBD1. The J segment lost 6 bases and the V segment lost 0 bases, leaving 4 bases of the junction unmatched. The CDR3 is 15 residues long. Per germline, CDR1 SGHRS and CDR2 YFSETQ. In DNA form, the CDR3 reads TGCGCCAGCAGCTTGGCGGGACAGGGAGGTCAGCCCCAGCATTTT. It translates to CASSLAGQGGQPQHF.

The V call is TRBV28, the J call TRBJ2-1, with 9 bases fitting TRBD1. Germline CDR1 reads MDHEN; CDR2 reads SYDVKM. The V segment lost 6 bases and the J segment 12 bases; nucleotides outside the gene matches: 12. The CDR3 spans 14 residues. Here the CDR3 reads CASSRQGEIMRQFF. The CDR3 DNA is TGTGCCAGCAGCCGACAGGGGGAAATAATGAGGCAGTTCTTC.

At least ten counts were recorded for this clone. This chain connects TRBV14 to TRBJ2-7, with D uncertain. V was clipped by 8 bases and J by 3 bases, with 5 bases between them. Germline loops: CDR1 SGHDN, CDR2 FVKESK. The CDR3 spans 10 residues. The CDR3 spells CASASYEQYF. The DNA of the CDR3 is TGTGCCAGCGCGAGCTACGAGCAGTACTTC.

V is TRBV10-2 and J is TRBJ1-5; D is uncertain. This CDR3 is built from 14 residues. The V end was cut by 4 bases, the J end by 5 bases, with 12 bases between. Germline lookup yields CDR1 WSHSY and CDR2 SAAADI. CDR3 coding DNA: TGCGCCAGCAGTGTTGAGGCAATCTATCAGCCCCAGCATTTT. Amino acids: CASSVEAIYQPQHF.

J is TRBJ1-1 and V is TRBV6-1; D perhaps matches TRBD1 (5 bases). The CDR3 sequence is 13 residues long. Germline CDR1 reads MNHNS; CDR2 reads SASEGT. V was cut by 1 base and J by 10 bases, with 13 bases left in between. CDR3 protein: CASSEGGLVRAFF. CDR3 nucleotides: TGTGCCAGCAGTGAAGGGGGCCTTGTACGAGCTTTCTTT.

This clone was recorded a few times. The gene calls are TRBV2 and TRBJ2-2, with D unresolved. Trimming cost V 4 bases and J 1 base, with 4 bases left between them. CDR1 is SNHLY, CDR2 FYNNEI, per germline. The CDR3 spans 13 residues. The CDR3 here is CASSGQNTGELFF. CDR3 bases: TGTGCCAGCAGTGGACAGAACACCGGGGAGCTGTTTTTT.

Details on this clone: Other DNA sequences in this sample translate to the same CDR3. The rearrangement joins TRBV18 to TRBJ2-7; 10 bases are a match to TRBD2. The CDR3 extends over 15 amino acids. The V gene end was trimmed by 3 bases and the J gene end by 3 bases; junction bases not matched to a gene: 5. Germline values: CDR1 KGHSH, CDR2 LQKENI. The CDR3, as DNA: TGTGCCAGCTCACCCCGGACTAGCGGACACTACGAGCAGTACTTC. Its protein is CASSPRTSGHYEQYF.

CDR3 in DNA: TGTGCCAGTAGTCCTCGACTAGTAGATGAGCAGTTCTTC. As protein: CASSPRLVDEQFF. The V and J genes are TRBV19 and TRBJ2-1, with D maybe TRBD2 (6 bases). Germline CDR1 and CDR2: LNHDA and SQIVND (reference sequence). V lost 5 bases, J lost 8 bases, and 13 bases lay in between. The CDR3 sequence is 13 residues long.

J is TRBJ2-1 and V is TRBV28; 7 bases fit TRBD2. There are 13 residues in the CDR3. Germline lookup yields CDR1 MDHEN and CDR2 SYDVKM. J lost 6 bases, V lost 3 bases, and 2 bases had no gene match. The CDR3 DNA sequence: TGTGCCAGCAGTTTGGGGGGGGGCAATGAGCAGTTCTTC. Translation gives CASSLGGGNEQFF.

The chain carries TRBV4-3 and TRBJ2-3; maybe TRBD2 (5 bases). Trimming cost V 0 bases and J 2 bases, with 12 bases left between them. The V gene's germline CDR1 is LGHNA and CDR2 YSLEER. The CDR3 sequence is 16 residues long. CDR3 protein: CASSQEASGFTDTQYF. The CDR3 region has the DNA TGCGCCAGCAGCCAAGAAGCCTCGGGGTTCACAGATACGCAGTATTTT.

This clone was seen only once. V usage is TRBV2 and J usage is TRBJ2-3; D may be TRBD1 (5 bases). V was trimmed by 5 bases and J by 2 bases, leaving 17 bases between them. Germline V gene data show CDR1 as SNHLY and CDR2 as FYNNEI. This CDR3 has 16 residues. CDR3 sequence (DNA): TGTGCCAGCAGTCCGCCACTGGGGCCCAACACAGATACGCAGTATTTT. This translates into CASSPPLGPNTDTQYF.

This clone has just one count. This rearrangement joins TRBV5-1 to TRBJ2-2; D may be TRBD2 (5 bases). The CDR3 loop spans 14 amino acids. Trimming took 6 bases from V and 1 from J, leaving 10 bases between them. Germline assignment: CDR1 SGHRS and CDR2 YFSETQ. The CDR3 DNA follows: TGCGCCAGCACCTCAGGAGGGAACACCGGGGAGCTGTTTTTT. Translated: CASTSGGNTGELFF. The full variable domain, completed using reference TRBV5-1 and TRBJ2-2, is KAGVTQTPRYLIKTRGQQVTLSCSPISGHRSVSWYQQTPGQGLQFLFEYFSETQRNKGNFPGRFSGRQFSNSRSEMNVSTLELGDSALYLCASTSGGNTGELFFGEGSRLTVL.

The V and J genes are TRBV12-3 or TRBV12-4 and TRBJ1-1; a weak D match, TRBD1 (5 bases). The CDR3 length is 12 residues. Trimming took off 2 bases at V and 8 bases at J, with 9 bases between the two ends. The CDR3 protein is CASSLSNREAFF. The CDR3 DNA is TGTGCCAGCAGTTTATCGAACAGGGAAGCTTTCTTT.

Comments on this clone: Compared with germline, one end of the junction differs, possibly owing to a read error. The genes are TRBV4-1 and TRBJ2-2; weak D call: TRBD1 (6 bases). The CDR3 runs 15 residues. CDR1 and CDR2 (germline): MGHRA, YSYEKL. CDR3 in DNA: TGCGCCAGCAGGCAAGTGGGCCAGGGGACCGGGGAGCTGTTTTTT. Its translation: CASRQVGQGTGELFF.